A selection of T cell receptor beta chains follows, all from one sample in a study of blood T cell repertoires in COVID-19. Using immunoSEQ multiplex PCR, the repertoire was profiled, and TCRdb retains in-frame clones only, with some absent. The sample carries around 190,000 clones, 82% recorded once. Sequences were obtained from peripheral blood. The origin of the receptors is a woman between 55 and 75 years old with COVID-19, enrolled during active disease. Each CDR3 is given with its conserved first and last residue. D genes are given only for firm matches.

>TRBV18|NA|TRBJ1-1
CASSPGGGLNTEAFF
>TRBV19|NA|TRBJ1-4
CASSIPATNEKLFF
>TRBV9|NA|TRBJ1-1
CASSTQAGVTEAFF
>TRBV19|NA|TRBJ2-3
CASSSSVSTDTQYF
>TRBV19|NA|TRBJ1-5
CASSINRESNQPQHF
>TRBV2|TRBD1|TRBJ1-2
CASAGQAFYGYTF
>TRBV29-1|NA|TRBJ2-2
CSVGRAGELFF
>TRBV6-5|TRBD1|TRBJ2-7
CASSLPDRGYEQYF
>TRBV6-6|TRBD2|TRBJ2-5
CASSRSALWGLAGSGETQYF
>TRBV11-3|TRBD2|TRBJ2-3
CASSLGTSGLTDTQYF
>TRBV27|TRBD1|TRBJ1-2
CASSFPGRDRVTTF
>TRBV11-3|TRBD1|TRBJ1-1
CASSFDRDTEAFF
>TRBV2|NA|TRBJ2-2
CASSFGELFF
>TRBV5-1|TRBD2|TRBJ2-7
CASSPGLAGSSYEQYF
>TRBV6-5|NA|TRBJ1-1
CASSYGGQMNTEAFF
>TRBV2|TRBD1|TRBJ1-4
CASRWGTGEKLFF